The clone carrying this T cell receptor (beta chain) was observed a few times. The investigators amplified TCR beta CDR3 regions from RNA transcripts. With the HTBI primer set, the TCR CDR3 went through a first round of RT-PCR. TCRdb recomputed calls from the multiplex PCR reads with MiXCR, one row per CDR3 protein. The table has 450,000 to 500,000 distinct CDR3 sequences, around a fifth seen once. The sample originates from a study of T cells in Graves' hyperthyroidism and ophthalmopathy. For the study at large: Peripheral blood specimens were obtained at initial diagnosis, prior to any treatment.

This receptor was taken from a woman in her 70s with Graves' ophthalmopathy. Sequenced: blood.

DNA for the CDR3: TGTGCCACCAGTGACCCCGGACTAGCGGGAGGGCCTAATACGCAGTATTTT. Amino acids: CATSDPGLAGGPNTQYF. The chain has TRBV24-1 and TRBJ2-3, with 15 bases aligning to TRBD2. With 4 bases clipped from V and 7 bases from J, the junction kept 8 bases outside the gene matches. The CDR3 sequence is 17 residues long. The germline CDR1 and CDR2 sequences are KGHDR and SFDVKD.